A single sample gave rise to the 11 T cell receptor beta chains below, sequenced in a study of blood T cell repertoires in COVID-19. Measured with immunoSEQ multiplex PCR; TCRdb has only the in-frame clones, and not every one. Seen here are around 700,000 clones, approximately 90% observed once, and the top ten hold approximately 0.3%. Sequencing was carried out using peripheral blood. Receptor source: a woman between 18 and 29 years old with acute or convalescent COVID-19.

The chain recombines TRBV27 with TRBJ1-5; TRBD1 might be the D (6 bases). The CDR3 extends over 15 amino acids. The V and J ends lost 6 bases and 3 bases respectively, with 15 bases between them. The germline gives CDR1 MNHEY, CDR2 SMNVEV (reference sequence). The CDR3 sequence is CASSPTGTINQPQHF. The CDR3 DNA reads TGTGCCAGCAGCCCTACGGGGACAATCAATCAGCCCCAGCATTTT.

This clone came up a few times. The chain links TRBV9 to TRBJ2-1; no definite D call. Germline loops: CDR1 SGDLS, CDR2 YYNGEE. The CDR3 has 13 amino acids. Between the trimmed V and J ends, which lost 0 bases and 5 bases, there was a span of 6 bases. CDR3 nucleotide sequence: TGTGCCAGCAGCGTAGCTCAGAACAATGAGCAGTTCTTC. This gives the protein CASSVAQNNEQFF.

This clone was observed once. V is TRBV7-8 and J is TRBJ1-2; D is perhaps TRBD1 (5 bases). This CDR3 has 14 residues. V was pared by 1 base and J by 4 bases, with 10 bases between. CDR1 and CDR2 (germline): SGHVS, FQNEAQ. CDR3 sequence (DNA): TGTGCCAGCAGCTTAGGGGGCCATGGCTATGGCTACACCTTC. Its protein product is CASSLGGHGYGYTF.

The chain carries TRBV30 and TRBJ1-5; D not resolved. Germline V gene data show CDR1 as GTSNPN and CDR2 as SVGIG (reference sequence). The CDR3 has 17 amino acids. Between the trimmed V and J ends, which lost 0 bases and 6 bases, there was a span of 21 bases. The CDR3 DNA sequence: TGTGCCTGGAGTGTACGGGTAGGCTACCCTCCCATTCAGCCCCAGCATTTT. Its translation: CAWSVRVGYPPIQPQHF.

This sequence joins TRBV7-3 and TRBJ1-3; TRBD1 matches 7 bases. The CDR3 covers 17 residues. Per the germline V gene, CDR1 is SGHTA and CDR2 is FQGTGA. V lost 5 bases and J lost 0; bases outside the gene matches: 10. CDR3 sequence reads: CASSAGQPGLSGNTIYF. CDR3 nucleotide sequence: TGTGCCAGCAGCGCGGGACAGCCTGGCCTCTCTGGAAACACCATATATTTT.

The chain combines TRBV18 with TRBJ2-7, with D perhaps TRBD1 (5 bases). This CDR3 region has 14 residues. Germline V gives CDR1 KGHSH, CDR2 LQKENI. V was shortened by 2 bases and J by 5 bases, with 13 bases between the two germline ends. CDR3 protein: CASSPDIGADEQYF. CDR3 bases: TGTGCCAGCTCACCAGATATAGGGGCGGACGAGCAGTACTTC.

V is TRBV4-1 and J is TRBJ2-7; 12 nucleotides agree with TRBD1. Germline V gene lookup returns CDR1 MGHRA and CDR2 YSYEKL. CDR3 length: 14 amino acids. Trimming at V came to 4 bases and at J to 5 bases, leaving 3 bases not matched to a gene. Here the CDR3 DNA reads TGCGCCAGCAGCCCCGGGACAGGGGGCAACGAGCAGTACTTC. This encodes CASSPGTGGNEQYF.

This rearrangement joins TRBV6-5 to TRBJ2-7; possibly TRBD1 for D (5 bases). This CDR3 region has 13 residues. Germline CDR1 reads MNHEY; CDR2 reads SVGAGI. V was cut by 8 bases and J by 0 bases, with 11 bases left in between. CDR3 loop: CASGDSPSYEQYF. The CDR3 nucleotides are TGTGCCAGCGGCGACAGTCCCTCCTACGAGCAGTACTTC.

The chain combines TRBV29-1 with TRBJ1-1; TRBD1 is a possible D gene (5 bases). The length of the CDR3 is 14 residues. The V end was cut by 5 bases, the J end by 6 bases, with 19 bases between. Germline V gene lookup returns CDR1 SQVTM and CDR2 ANQGSEA. CDR3 region: CSVRAPGGVSEAFF. CDR3 bases: TGCAGCGTTCGAGCCCCGGGGGGGGTATCTGAAGCTTTCTTT. The whole variable domain, remainder taken from reference TRBV29-1 and TRBJ1-1, is SAVISQKPSRDICQRGTSLTIQCQVDSQVTMMFWYRQQPGQSLTLIATANQGSEATYESGFVIDKFPISRPNLTFSTLTVSNMSPEDSSIYLCSVRAPGGVSEAFFGQGTRLTVV.

V usage is TRBV27 and J usage is TRBJ2-7; 8 positions agree with TRBD1. Germline V gene data show CDR1 as MNHEY and CDR2 as SMNVEV (reference sequence). This CDR3 is 14 amino acids long. V was pared by 6 bases and J by 6 bases, with 10 bases of the junction left unmatched. The CDR3, as DNA: TGTGCCAGCAGGGGGGACAGGCTTAACGGCGAGCAGTACTTC. This codes for CASRGDRLNGEQYF.

This sequence joins TRBV5-6 and TRBJ1-3; TRBD1 might be the D (6 bases). Germline CDR1 SGHDT, CDR2 YYEEEE. V was pared by 4 bases and J by 0 bases, with 11 bases between. CDR3 size: 15 residues. The chain's CDR3 is CASSPGQVSGNTIYF. The CDR3 DNA reads as TGTGCCAGCAGCCCGGGACAAGTCTCTGGAAACACCATATATTTT.